This is a list of T cell receptor beta chains from one sample in a study of cytomegalovirus exposure and HLA in healthy donors. The method was immunoSEQ multiplex PCR; TCRdb's version includes in-frame clones alone and lacks a portion of them. The profile shows 100,000 to 150,000 clones, 85% to 90% of them singletons. Sequencing was done on a sample of PBMCs. These receptors were obtained from a young woman in good health and CMV-seronegative. CDR3s include the opening cysteine and the closing phenylalanine or tryptophan. Fields, in order: J gene, clone size, V gene, D gene, CDR3 DNA, CDR3 protein. The D gene is left open where the match is weak. Size is omitted from some rows. Given values are once, few, many or a class for expanded clones.

TRBJ2-1,once,TRBV29-1,TRBD2,TGCAGCGTTGAAGGGTGGCTAGCGGGGGGGCCCTTGCCGGGTGAGCAGTTCTTC,CSVEGWLAGGPLPGEQFF
TRBJ2-3,.,TRBV27,.,TGTGCCAGCAGTTTATACAGGGCAGATACGCAGTATTTT,CASSLYRADTQYF
TRBJ1-6,.,TRBV7-3,TRBD1,TGTGCCAGCAGCTTGGACAGGGGAGGCGGACCCCTCCACTTT,CASSLDRGGGPLHF
TRBJ1-4,.,TRBV7-8,.,TGTGCCAGCAGCGCCCCCCGAGGTGGTGAAAAACTGTTTTTT,CASSAPRGGEKLFF
TRBJ1-2,.,TRBV6-6,.,TGTGCCAGCAGCCCCTCCGTGTGGCTCTTTGACTATGGCTACACCTTC,CASSPSVWLFDYGYTF
TRBJ1-4,.,TRBV15,.,TGTGCCACCAGCAGAGATCCGTCTCAGGGCGAAAAACTGTTTTTT,CATSRDPSQGEKLFF
TRBJ2-7,few,TRBV6-5,.,TGTGCCAGCAGCCAGGACAGCTACGAGCAGTACTTC,CASSQDSYEQYF
TRBJ1-1,.,TRBV2,.,TGTGCCAGCCGGTCGAGTCGTGGAGCTTTCTTT,CASRSSRGAFF
TRBJ2-7,.,TRBV7-8,TRBD1,TGTGCCAGCAGGCCGAGGACAGGACCCCCCTACGAGCAGTACTTC,CASRPRTGPPYEQYF
TRBJ1-2,.,TRBV6-6,.,TGTGCCAGCAGTTACCGGGTCGGAACGAGCTATGGCTACACCTTC,CASSYRVGTSYGYTF
TRBJ1-2,.,TRBV29-1,TRBD1,TGCAGCGTAGACCCCGGACAGGGGGCCTCCTATGGCTACACCTTC,CSVDPGQGASYGYTF
TRBJ2-5,.,TRBV7-9,.,TGTGCCAGCACCCTTACAGGAGCAAGAGATGCCCAGTACTTC,CASTLTGARDAQYF
TRBJ1-2,.,TRBV6-5,.,TGTGCCAGCAGTCCCCTTCTCCAGGGGAACTATGGCTACACCTTC,CASSPLLQGNYGYTF
TRBJ2-7,.,TRBV13,.,TGTGCCAGCAGCTCTGGACTACTTCCCGAGCAGTACTTC,CASSSGLLPEQYF
TRBJ2-7,.,TRBV11-3,TRBD2,TGTGCCAGCAGCTTAAGCGGGACGAGCTCCTACGAGCAGTACTTC,CASSLSGTSSYEQYF
TRBJ1-1,.,TRBV9,.,TGTGCCAGCAGCGTATTCGGGAAGGGCGAAGCTTTCTTT,CASSVFGKGEAFF
TRBJ2-3,.,TRBV5-1,TRBD1,TGCGCCAGCAGCCCGGGACAGGGAGTAGATACGCAGTATTTT,CASSPGQGVDTQYF
TRBJ2-1,.,TRBV6-5,.,TGTGCCAGCAGACAAGACAGGGAGCAGTTCTTC,CASRQDREQFF
TRBJ1-2,.,TRBV4-1,.,TGCGCCAGCAGCCTCGAAAATTTAGCAGGTGGGGGGTATGGCTACACCTTC,CASSLENLAGGGYGYTF
TRBJ2-1,.,TRBV7-6,.,TGTGCCAGCAGCTTAGTGGTCGTAGCGGAGACACCTTACAATGAGCAGTTCTTC,CASSLVVVAETPYNEQFF
TRBJ2-7,.,TRBV4-1,.,TGCGCCAGCAGCCAAGCCGAATACAGGAGCTCCTACGAGCAGTACTTC,CASSQAEYRSSYEQYF
TRBJ2-6,once,TRBV28,TRBD1,TGTGCCAGCAGTTTTGGGACAGGCTTCAACGTCCTGACTTTC,CASSFGTGFNVLTF
TRBJ1-1,.,TRBV9,.,TGTGCCAGCAGCGCCCAGTCCGGGCGGGGGGACACTGAAGCTTTCTTT,CASSAQSGRGDTEAFF
TRBJ1-2,.,TRBV5-1,TRBD1,TGCGCCAGCAGCCGGGACAGACTTAACTATGGCTACACCTTC,CASSRDRLNYGYTF
TRBJ1-5,.,TRBV6-1,.,TGTGCCAGCGCTAACGGGGAGGGATATCAGCCCCAGCATTTT,CASANGEGYQPQHF
TRBJ1-1,.,TRBV7-9,.,TGTGCCAGCAGCTTGGGGGGACTGTCATTCCAAGCTTTCTTT,CASSLGGLSFQAFF
TRBJ1-2,once,TRBV27,TRBD1,TGTGCCAGCAGTATCGCAGGGGGGAACTATGGCTACACCTTC,CASSIAGGNYGYTF
TRBJ1-6,.,TRBV4-1,TRBD1,TGCGCCAGCAGCCAAGATTGGCCAGGGGGCCCCTATAATTCACCCCTCCACTTT,CASSQDWPGGPYNSPLHF
TRBJ1-1,.,TRBV6-1,.,TGTGCCAGCAGGGGCTCACGGGCGGGGGACACTGAAGCTTTCTTT,CASRGSRAGDTEAFF
TRBJ1-2,.,TRBV10-1,TRBD1,TGCGCCAGCAGCCCGGGACAGAACTATGGCTACACCTTC,CASSPGQNYGYTF
TRBJ2-7,.,TRBV6-1,TRBD2,TGTGCCAGCGGGGAGCGGGGGATCTACTACGAGCAGTACTTC,CASGERGIYYEQYF
TRBJ2-7,.,TRBV10-1,.,TGCGCCAGCAGTGAGAACCGACTGAGCTACGAGCAGTACTTC,CASSENRLSYEQYF
TRBJ1-2,.,TRBV4-1,TRBD1,TGCGCCAGCAGCCAAGTTGGGACAGGGAATGGCTACACCTTC,CASSQVGTGNGYTF
TRBJ2-1,.,TRBV6-1,.,TGTGCCAGCACGACTAGTCTTCAAACCTACAATGAGCAGTTCTTC,CASTTSLQTYNEQFF
TRBJ1-2,.,TRBV7-3,TRBD1,TGTGCCAGCAGCTTAGGGACAGGGTATGACTATGGCTACACCTTC,CASSLGTGYDYGYTF
TRBJ1-5,.,TRBV19,TRBD1,TGTGCCAGTAGATCAGGACAGGGAGTGCCCCAGCATTTT,CASRSGQGVPQHF
TRBJ1-1,once,TRBV19,.,TGTGCCAGTAGTCTTGGGGGGTTGGGCACTGAAGCTTTCTTT,CASSLGGLGTEAFF
TRBJ2-1,.,TRBV9,.,TGTGCCAGCAGCGTAGGAGGTGAGCAGTTCTTC,CASSVGGEQFF
TRBJ1-1,.,TRBV6-5,.,TGTGCCAGCAGCCCGCAGGGCACTGAAGCTTTCTTT,CASSPQGTEAFF
TRBJ1-1,.,TRBV2,.,TGTGCCAGCAGTGACGGGACAAGGAGAACTGAAGCTTTCTTT,CASSDGTRRTEAFF